A single sample is the source of the 30 T cell receptor beta chains below, sequenced in a study of monozygotic twins with inflammatory bowel disease. TCRdb reprocessed the 5' RACE reads and keeps a single row for each CDR3 protein, giving no DNA. The sample has approximately 150,000 distinct CDR3 sequences. The specimen was blood. The source of these receptors is a human donor with ulcerative colitis or Crohn's disease, or a healthy co-twin of an affected twin (not recorded which).

The rearrangement uses TRBV15 and TRBJ2-1; lacking DNA, the TRBD2 call made by TCRdb goes unchecked. The CDR3 is 18 amino acids. Germline V lookup: CDR1 LNHNV, CDR2 YYDKDF (reference sequence). The CDR3 region is CATGKGLAGEGAYNEQFF.

J is TRBJ1-1 and V is TRBV12-3 or TRBV12-4; lacking DNA, the TRBD1 call made by TCRdb goes unchecked. This CDR3 region has 13 residues. The CDR3 reads CASSPVGGTEAFF.

The V and J genes are TRBV20-1 and TRBJ1-5; TCRdb proposes TRBD1, but this gene call is untestable without DNA. Germline V gives CDR1 DFQATT, CDR2 SNEGSKA (reference sequence). The CDR3 totals 13 residues. The CDR3 loop reads CSGRGDSNQPQHF.

The chain combines TRBV5-1 with TRBJ2-3; TCRdb's D call, TRBD2, is unchecked because there is no DNA. The CDR3 spans 15 residues. Germline assignment: CDR1 SGHRS and CDR2 YFSETQ. CDR3 residues: CASSTSGASTDTQYF. The full variable domain, rest sourced from reference TRBV5-1 and TRBJ2-3, is KAGVTQTPRYLIKTRGQQVTLSCSPISGHRSVSWYQQTPGQGLQFLFEYFSETQRNKGNFPGRFSGRQFSNSRSEMNVSTLELGDSALYLCASSTSGASTDTQYFGPGTRLTVL.

The gene calls are TRBV14 and TRBJ2-3; TCRdb's assignment of TRBD2 cannot be checked, as there is no DNA. The CDR3 totals 17 residues. CDR1 is SGHDN, CDR2 FVKESK, per germline. The CDR3 sequence: CASSQLAGGYGTDTQYF.

The V call is TRBV5-1, the J call TRBJ2-2; lacking DNA, the TRBD2 call made by TCRdb goes unchecked. The CDR3 has 16 residues. Germline V gives CDR1 SGHRS, CDR2 YFSETQ. The CDR3 spells CASSRGLSGGTGELFF.

The chain's CDR3 is CAISPRDFEETQYF. The chain recombines TRBV10-3 with TRBJ2-5; the TCRdb call, TRBD2, lacks DNA for checking. Germline lookup yields CDR1 ENHRY and CDR2 SYGVKD. This CDR3 has 14 amino acids.

V usage is TRBV20-1 and J usage is TRBJ2-7; TCRdb indicates TRBD2, and absent DNA this call remains unverified. The CDR3 spans 17 residues. CDR1 and CDR2 from the germline V gene are DFQATT and SNEGSKA (reference sequence). The CDR3 sequence: CSARVRPTSRSSYEQYF.

The CDR3 is CASSLGYRGANEKLFF. V and J are TRBV5-1 and TRBJ1-4; TCRdb gives TRBD1 as the D gene, but with no DNA this cannot be confirmed. Germline V gene data show CDR1 as SGHRS and CDR2 as YFSETQ. This CDR3 region has 16 residues.

This chain uses TRBV7-8 with TRBJ2-5; TCRdb's D gene call, TRBD1, goes unchecked for lack of DNA. The CDR3 totals 15 residues. Germline V CDR1 and CDR2: SGHVS, FQNEAQ. The CDR3 spells CASSQERGNWETQYF. The full variable domain, completed using reference TRBV7-8 and TRBJ2-5, is GAGVSQSPRYKVAKRGQDVALRCDPISGHVSLFWYQQALGQGPEFLTYFQNEAQLDKSGLPSDRFFAERPEGSVSTLKIQRTQQEDSAVYLCASSQERGNWETQYFGPGTRLLVL.

The CDR3 sequence: CASSLDTMNTEAFF. The genes are TRBV5-1 and TRBJ1-1. CDR1 and CDR2 from the germline V gene are SGHRS and YFSETQ. CDR3 length: 14 amino acids. Full variable domain (rest looked up from reference TRBV5-1 and TRBJ1-1): KAGVTQTPRYLIKTRGQQVTLSCSPISGHRSVSWYQQTPGQGLQFLFEYFSETQRNKGNFPGRFSGRQFSNSRSEMNVSTLELGDSALYLCASSLDTMNTEAFFGQGTRLTVV.

V gene TRBV6-5 combines with J gene TRBJ2-7; TCRdb's D call, TRBD2, is unchecked because there is no DNA. This CDR3 spans 18 amino acids. Germline V gene data show CDR1 as MNHEY and CDR2 as SVGAGI. CDR3 sequence reads: CASSYPGLAGEEVYEQYF.

This chain uses TRBV10-3 with TRBJ2-1. Germline assignment: CDR1 ENHRY and CDR2 SYGVKD. This CDR3 comprises 16 residues. The CDR3: CAISDLKISSYNEQFF.

This sequence joins TRBV5-5 and TRBJ2-7; the D call from TCRdb, TRBD1, cannot be confirmed without DNA. The germline CDR1 and CDR2 sequences are SGHKS and YYEKEE (reference sequence). CDR3 length: 14 residues. This CDR3 reads CASSRTEASYEQYF. The entire variable domain, with the rest obtained from reference TRBV5-5 and TRBJ2-7, is as follows: DAGVTQSPTHLIKTRGQQVTLRCSPISGHKSVSWYQQVLGQGPQFIFQYYEKEERGRGNFPDRFSARQFPNYSSELNVNALLLGDSALYLCASSRTEASYEQYFGPGTRLTVT.

The CDR3 region is CASSQAFYSLQETQYF. The chain joins TRBV3-1 to TRBJ2-5. CDR3 length: 16 amino acids. Germline CDR1 LGHDT, CDR2 YNNKEL (reference sequence).

The chain uses TRBV5-1 and TRBJ2-7. This CDR3 comprises 11 residues. The germline CDR1 and CDR2 sequences are SGHRS and YFSETQ. CDR3 sequence: CASSLLDEQYF.

The chain links TRBV10-3 to TRBJ2-1; TCRdb selects TRBD2, and the lack of DNA leaves this call unchecked. The CDR3 is 14 amino acids. The germline V gene encodes CDR1 ENHRY and CDR2 SYGVKD. The CDR3 sequence is CAISASGRTNEQFF.

The chain couples TRBV7-9 to TRBJ2-3; the D call from TCRdb, TRBD2, cannot be confirmed without DNA. CDR1 and CDR2 (germline): SEHNR, FQNEAQ (reference sequence). The CDR3 has 16 residues. The CDR3 sequence: CASSVPSGGQADTQYF.

Here the CDR3 reads CASSRRNQGLAGRYF. The chain carries TRBV3-1 and TRBJ2-7; checking the TCRdb D call of TRBD2 is not possible without DNA. This CDR3 comprises 15 residues. Germline V lookup: CDR1 LGHDT, CDR2 YNNKEL (reference sequence).

The rearrangement joins TRBV3-1 to TRBJ2-2; without DNA, the TCRdb call of TRBD2 cannot be checked. The germline V gene encodes CDR1 LGHDT and CDR2 YNNKEL (reference sequence). CDR3 length equals 18 residues. This chain's CDR3 is CASSRLPGLAANTGELFF.

V usage is TRBV29-1 and J usage is TRBJ2-1; TCRdb indicates TRBD2, and absent DNA this call remains unverified. From germline, CDR1 is SQVTM and CDR2 ANQGSEA. The CDR3 extends over 16 amino acids. CDR3 in amino acids: CSVEGGLASPYNEQFF.

The CDR3 sequence is CASSLVPDRGIEQYF. This chain links TRBV7-2 with TRBJ2-7; there is no DNA to check the TCRdb D call of TRBD1. The germline gives CDR1 SGHTA, CDR2 FQGNSA. The CDR3 length is 15 residues.

The rearrangement joins TRBV20-1 to TRBJ1-5; TCRdb's assignment of TRBD1 cannot be checked, as there is no DNA. Germline loops: CDR1 DFQATT, CDR2 SNEGSKA (reference sequence). This CDR3 region has 15 residues. The CDR3 loop is CSAGLGQGGYQPQHF.

The rearrangement links TRBV11-3 to TRBJ1-1. The CDR3 extends over 12 amino acids. The germline CDR1 and CDR2 sequences are SGHNT and YENEEA. The CDR3 region is CASSLAGGGAFF.

J is TRBJ1-2 and V is TRBV7-2; the TRBD1 assignment by TCRdb is unverifiable without DNA. This CDR3 comprises 14 residues. CDR1 is SGHTA and CDR2 is FQGNSA in the germline V gene. CDR3 residues: CASRSPVVENGYTF.

This sequence joins TRBV4-1 and TRBJ2-1; the TRBD2 assignment by TCRdb is unverifiable without DNA. Per the germline V gene, CDR1 is MGHRA and CDR2 is YSYEKL. The CDR3 sequence is 16 residues long. CDR3 amino acids: CASSQEGGSFGNEQFF.

The chain couples TRBV5-1 to TRBJ1-4. Germline lookup yields CDR1 SGHRS and CDR2 YFSETQ. This CDR3 contains 13 residues. Here the CDR3 reads CASSLVVDEKLFF.

V is TRBV5-1 and J is TRBJ1-1; absent DNA, TCRdb's TRBD1 call cannot be checked. The length of the CDR3 is 15 residues. CDR1 is SGHRS and CDR2 is YFSETQ in the germline V gene. CDR3 sequence: CASSFTGAANTEAFF.

The V gene is TRBV4-2, the J gene TRBJ2-3; the D call of TRBD2 rests on TCRdb alone, since no DNA is present to check it. The CDR3 loop spans 16 amino acids. CDR1 and CDR2 (germline): LGHNA, YNFKEQ. Here the CDR3 reads CASSQDSREWADTQYF.

The V call is TRBV12-3 or TRBV12-4, the J call TRBJ1-1; the TCRdb call, TRBD1, lacks DNA for checking. This CDR3 comprises 15 residues. The CDR3 reads CASSLAGGQLTEAFF.